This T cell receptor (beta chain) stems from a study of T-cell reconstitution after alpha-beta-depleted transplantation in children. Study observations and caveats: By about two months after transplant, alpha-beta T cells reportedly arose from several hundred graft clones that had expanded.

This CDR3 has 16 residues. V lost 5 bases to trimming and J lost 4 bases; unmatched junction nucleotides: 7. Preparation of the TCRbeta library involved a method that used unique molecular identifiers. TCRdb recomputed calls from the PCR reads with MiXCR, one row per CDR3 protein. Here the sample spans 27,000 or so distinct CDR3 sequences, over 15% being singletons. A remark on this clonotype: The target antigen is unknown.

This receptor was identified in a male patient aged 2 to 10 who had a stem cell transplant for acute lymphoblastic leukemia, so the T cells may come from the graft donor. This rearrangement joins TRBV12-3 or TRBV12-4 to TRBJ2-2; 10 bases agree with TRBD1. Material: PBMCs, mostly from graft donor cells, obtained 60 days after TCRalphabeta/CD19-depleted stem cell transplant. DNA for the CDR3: TGTGCCAGCAGTCCAGGAGGGACAGGGGCCACCGGGGAGCTGTTTTTT. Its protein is CASSPGGTGATGELFF.